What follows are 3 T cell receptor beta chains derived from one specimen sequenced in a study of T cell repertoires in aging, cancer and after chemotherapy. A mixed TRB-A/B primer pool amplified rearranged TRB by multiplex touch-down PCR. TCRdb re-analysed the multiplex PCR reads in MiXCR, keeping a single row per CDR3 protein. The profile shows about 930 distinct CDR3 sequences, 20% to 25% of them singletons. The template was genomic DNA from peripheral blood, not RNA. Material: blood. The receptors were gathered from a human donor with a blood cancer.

The CDR3 is CAWSPPDRGPGEQYF. For the CDR3, the DNA is TGTGCCTGGAGTCCCCCGGACAGGGGCCCGGGCGAGCAGTACTTC. The chain combines TRBV30 with TRBJ2-7; TRBD1 agrees at 9 bases. The V gene's germline CDR1 is GTSNPN and CDR2 SVGIG (reference sequence). The CDR3 extends over 15 amino acids. Losses at the gene ends were 2 bases for V and 6 bases for J; bases not matched to a gene: 11.

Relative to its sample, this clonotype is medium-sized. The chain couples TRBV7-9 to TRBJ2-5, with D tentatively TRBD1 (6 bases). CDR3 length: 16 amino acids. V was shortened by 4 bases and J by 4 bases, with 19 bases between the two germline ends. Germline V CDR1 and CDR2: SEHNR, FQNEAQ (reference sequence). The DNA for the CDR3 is TGTGCCAGCAGCTCTAGGGGCCAGGGGATGGGAGAGACCCAGTACTTC. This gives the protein CASSSRGQGMGETQYF.

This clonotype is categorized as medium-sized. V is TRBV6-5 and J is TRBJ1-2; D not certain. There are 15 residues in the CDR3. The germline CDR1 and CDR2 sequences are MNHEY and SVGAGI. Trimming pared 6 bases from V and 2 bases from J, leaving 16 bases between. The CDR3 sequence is CASSLAPTANYGYTF. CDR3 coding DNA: TGTGCCAGCAGCCTAGCCCCAACAGCGAACTATGGCTACACCTTC.